This T cell receptor beta chain was obtained from a study of T-cell reconstitution after alpha-beta-depleted transplantation in children (dated by TCRdb to 2016 to 2018). For the study in its entirety: Using TCR repertoire profiling, the study quantitatively followed how T-cell immune reconstitution unfolded in children after TCRalphabeta/CD19-depleted allogeneic hematopoietic cell transplantation.

Explained via the paper, the treatment or condition label denotes: allogeneic hematopoietic cell transplantation with graft depleted of TCRalphabeta T cells and CD19 B cells. Transplant recipients were children who received TCRalphabeta/CD19-depleted allogeneic hematopoietic cell grafts. What the research found in general, with its limitations: In some patients, the high TCRbeta diversity seen at day 60 was put down to recipient T cells and intrathymic progenitors that had survived conditioning. Over subsequent months, a decline in hyperexpanded clone frequencies was noted, and after one year, T-cell counts and TCRbeta diversity were mostly ascribed to newly produced T cells. Apparently early alphabetaT-cell count recovery about two months after transplant reportedly relied on only several hundred rapidly expanded clones derived from non-depleted graft cells.

Libraries were constructed by PCR. This sample was sequenced with an Illumina HiSeq 2500. TCR library preparation used molecular barcoding, with unique molecular identifiers applied to normalize quantification of the TCRbeta repertoire. TCRdb's own reprocessing of the public reads used fastp at Q25 and MiXCR and kept productive beta chains. Entries are consolidated by CDR3 protein sequence, retaining the most common genes and DNA. This sample has roughly 240,000 distinct CDR3 sequences in its table, and approximately 8% of those were observed once. 6.3% of the sample rests with the top ten. This clonotype was observed many times. The target of this receptor is not known. Base-call qualities are not available, and no considerably larger clone is one nucleotide away. The CDR3 runs 16 amino acids, cysteine and phenylalanine included. Just the 48-base CDR3 DNA is kept, in frame starting at base 1. The germline V gene supplies CDR1 SGDLS and CDR2 YYNGEE. V and J are truncated by 1 base and 0 bases respectively, leaving an intervening sequence of 10 bases.

This sequence originates from a male patient younger than 18 who had a stem cell transplant for acute lymphoblastic leukemia, so the T cells may come from the graft donor. The material sequenced was PBMCs, mostly from graft donor cells, taken 180 days after TCRalphabeta/CD19-depleted stem cell transplant. This sequence uses TRBV9 and TRBJ2-2; a weak D assignment points to TRBD1 (5 bases agree). The sequence in DNA is TGTGCCAGCAGCGTACAGGGCCACGCGAACACCGGGGAGCTGTTTTTT. Translated, it reads CASSVQGHANTGELFF.